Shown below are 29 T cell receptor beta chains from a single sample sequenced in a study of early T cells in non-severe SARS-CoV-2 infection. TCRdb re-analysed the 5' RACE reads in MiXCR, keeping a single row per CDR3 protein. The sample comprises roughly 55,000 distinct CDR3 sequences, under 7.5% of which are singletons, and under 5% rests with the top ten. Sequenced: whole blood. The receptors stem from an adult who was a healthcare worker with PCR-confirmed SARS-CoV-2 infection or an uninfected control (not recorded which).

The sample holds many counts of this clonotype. CDR3 sequence (DNA): TGCAGCGTCGATGATGACAGTCCAAATACGCAGTATTTT. Translation: CSVDDDSPNTQYF. J is TRBJ2-3 and V is TRBV29-1; the D gene is possibly TRBD1 (5 bases). The CDR3 has 13 residues. Germline loops: CDR1 SQVTM, CDR2 ANQGSEA. The ends were cut back, 6 bases at V and 7 bases at J, with 17 bases in the middle.

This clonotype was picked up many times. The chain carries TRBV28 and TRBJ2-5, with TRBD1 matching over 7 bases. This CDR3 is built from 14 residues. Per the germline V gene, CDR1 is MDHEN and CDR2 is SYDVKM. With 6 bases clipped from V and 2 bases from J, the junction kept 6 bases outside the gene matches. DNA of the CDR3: TGTGCCAGCAGCCCAGGGGGTCGGCAAGAGACCCAGTACTTC. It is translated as CASSPGGRQETQYF.

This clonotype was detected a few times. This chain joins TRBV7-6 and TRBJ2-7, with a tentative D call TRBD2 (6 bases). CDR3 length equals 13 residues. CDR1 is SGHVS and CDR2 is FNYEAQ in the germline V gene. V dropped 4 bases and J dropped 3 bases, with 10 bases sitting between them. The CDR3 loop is CASSSGDRYEQYF. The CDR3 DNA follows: TGTGCCAGCAGCTCGGGGGACCGCTACGAGCAGTACTTC.

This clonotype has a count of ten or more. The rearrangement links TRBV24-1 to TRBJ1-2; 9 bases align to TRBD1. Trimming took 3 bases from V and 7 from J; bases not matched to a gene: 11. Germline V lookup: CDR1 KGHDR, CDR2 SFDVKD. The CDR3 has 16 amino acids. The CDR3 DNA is TGTGCCACCAGTGATACGGGACAGGGCTTTATGGGTGGCTACACCTTC. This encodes CATSDTGQGFMGGYTF.

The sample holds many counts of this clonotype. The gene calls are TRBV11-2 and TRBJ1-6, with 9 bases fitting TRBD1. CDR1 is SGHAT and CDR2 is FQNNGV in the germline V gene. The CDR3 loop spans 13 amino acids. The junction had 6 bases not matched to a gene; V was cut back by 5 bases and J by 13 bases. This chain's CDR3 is CASSPGTGMPLHF. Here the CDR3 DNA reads TGTGCCAGCAGCCCCGGGACAGGGATGCCCCTCCACTTT.

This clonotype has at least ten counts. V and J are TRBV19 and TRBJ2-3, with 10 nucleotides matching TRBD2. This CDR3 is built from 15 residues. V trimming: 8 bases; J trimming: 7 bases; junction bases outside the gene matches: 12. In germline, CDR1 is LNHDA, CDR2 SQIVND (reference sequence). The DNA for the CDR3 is TGTGCCAGTTCGACTAGCGGGTCCGTAGCTCATACGCAGTATTTT. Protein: CASSTSGSVAHTQYF.

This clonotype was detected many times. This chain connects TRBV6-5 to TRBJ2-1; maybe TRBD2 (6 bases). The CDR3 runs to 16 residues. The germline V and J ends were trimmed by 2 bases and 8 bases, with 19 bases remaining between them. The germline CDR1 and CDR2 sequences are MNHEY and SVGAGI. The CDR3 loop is CASSYLREAARDEQFF. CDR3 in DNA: TGTGCCAGCAGTTACCTGAGGGAGGCCGCCAGGGATGAGCAGTTCTTC.

CDR3 loop: CASIDHDRGLEKLFF. The CDR3 DNA follows: TGTGCCAGCATCGACCACGACAGGGGGCTTGAAAAACTGTTTTTT. This rearrangement joins TRBV6-2 or TRBV6-3 to TRBJ1-4; TRBD1 matches at 10 bases. Germline V gene lookup returns CDR1 MNHEY and CDR2 SVGEGT. V was clipped by 7 bases and J by 7 bases; unmatched bases: 9. The CDR3 is made up of 15 amino acids.

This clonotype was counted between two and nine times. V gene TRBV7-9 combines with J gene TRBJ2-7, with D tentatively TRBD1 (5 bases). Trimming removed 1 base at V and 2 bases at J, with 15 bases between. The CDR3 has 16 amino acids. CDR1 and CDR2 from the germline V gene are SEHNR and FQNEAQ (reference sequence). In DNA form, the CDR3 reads TGTGCCAGCAGCTTAGTCTTAACGGACACCGCCTACGAGCAGTACTTC. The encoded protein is CASSLVLTDTAYEQYF.

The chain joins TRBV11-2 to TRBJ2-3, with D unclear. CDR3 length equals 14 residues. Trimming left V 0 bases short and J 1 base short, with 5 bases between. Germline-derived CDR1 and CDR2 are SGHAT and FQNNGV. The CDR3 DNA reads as TGTGCCAGCAGCTTAGACAGGCGCACAGATACGCAGTATTTT. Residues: CASSLDRRTDTQYF.

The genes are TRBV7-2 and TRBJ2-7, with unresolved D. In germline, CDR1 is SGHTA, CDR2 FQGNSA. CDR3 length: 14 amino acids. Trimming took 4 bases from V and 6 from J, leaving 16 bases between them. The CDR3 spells CASSSPARFREQYF. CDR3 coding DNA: TGTGCCAGCAGCTCACCGGCCCGCTTTCGCGAGCAGTACTTC. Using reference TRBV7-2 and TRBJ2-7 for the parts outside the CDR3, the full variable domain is GAGVSQSPSNKVTEKGKDVELRCDPISGHTALYWYRQSLGQGLEFLIYFQGNSAPDKSGLPSDRFSAERTGGSVSTLTIQRTQQEDSAVYLCASSSPARFREQYFGPGTRLTVT.

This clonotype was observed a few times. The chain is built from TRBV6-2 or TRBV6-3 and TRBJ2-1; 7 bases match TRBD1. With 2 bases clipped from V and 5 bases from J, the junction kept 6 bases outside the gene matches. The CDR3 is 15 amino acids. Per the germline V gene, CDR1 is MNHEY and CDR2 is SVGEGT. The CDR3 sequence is CASSYPETGDNEQFF. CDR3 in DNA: TGTGCCAGCAGTTACCCCGAAACAGGGGACAATGAGCAGTTCTTC.

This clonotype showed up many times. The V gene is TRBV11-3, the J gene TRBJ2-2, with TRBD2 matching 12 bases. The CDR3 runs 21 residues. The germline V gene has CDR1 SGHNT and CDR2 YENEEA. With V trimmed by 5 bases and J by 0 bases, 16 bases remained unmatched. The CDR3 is CASSTILAGGRYRPNTGELFF. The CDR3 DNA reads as TGTGCCAGCAGCACCATTCTAGCGGGGGGGCGGTACAGGCCGAACACCGGGGAGCTGTTTTTT.

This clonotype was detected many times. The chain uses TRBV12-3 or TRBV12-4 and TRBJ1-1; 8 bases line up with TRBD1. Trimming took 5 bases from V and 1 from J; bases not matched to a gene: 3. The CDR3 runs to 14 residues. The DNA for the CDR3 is TGTGCCAGCAGTCTGACAGGGGAGAACACTGAAGCTTTCTTT. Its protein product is CASSLTGENTEAFF.

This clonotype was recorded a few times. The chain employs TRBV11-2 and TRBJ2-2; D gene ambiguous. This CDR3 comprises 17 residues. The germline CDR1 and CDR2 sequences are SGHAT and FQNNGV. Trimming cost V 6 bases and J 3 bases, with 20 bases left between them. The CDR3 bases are TGTGCCAGCAGGAAACGGGCATCTGAAGTCGACACCGGGGAGCTGTTTTTT. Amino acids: CASRKRASEVDTGELFF.

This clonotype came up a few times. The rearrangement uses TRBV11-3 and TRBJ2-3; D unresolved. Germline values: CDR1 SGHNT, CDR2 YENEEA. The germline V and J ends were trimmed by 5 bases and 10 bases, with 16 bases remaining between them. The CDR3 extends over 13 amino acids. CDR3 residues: CASSPGPGYAQYF. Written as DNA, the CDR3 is TGTGCCAGCAGCCCCGGGCCTGGCTACGCGCAGTATTTT.

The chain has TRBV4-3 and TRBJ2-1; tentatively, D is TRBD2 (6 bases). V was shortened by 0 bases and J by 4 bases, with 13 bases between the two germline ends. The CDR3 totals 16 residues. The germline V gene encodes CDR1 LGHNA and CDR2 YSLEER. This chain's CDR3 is CASSQESGSGYNEQFF. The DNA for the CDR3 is TGCGCCAGCAGCCAAGAGAGCGGTAGCGGATACAATGAGCAGTTCTTC.

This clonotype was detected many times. CDR3 nucleotides: TGTGCCAGCAGCTTTCGGGGGGATGGCACAGATACGCAGTATTTT. The encoded protein is CASSFRGDGTDTQYF. This rearrangement joins TRBV7-6 to TRBJ2-3, with 7 positions matching TRBD2. Germline CDR1 and CDR2: SGHVS and FNYEAQ. The CDR3 spans 15 residues. With 3 bases clipped from V and 1 base from J, the junction kept 4 bases outside the gene matches.

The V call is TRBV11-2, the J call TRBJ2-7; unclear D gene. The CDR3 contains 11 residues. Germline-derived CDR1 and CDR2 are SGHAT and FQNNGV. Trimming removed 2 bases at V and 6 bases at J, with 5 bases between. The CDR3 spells CASSLLGEQYF. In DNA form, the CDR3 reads TGTGCCAGCAGCTTATTGGGCGAGCAGTACTTC.

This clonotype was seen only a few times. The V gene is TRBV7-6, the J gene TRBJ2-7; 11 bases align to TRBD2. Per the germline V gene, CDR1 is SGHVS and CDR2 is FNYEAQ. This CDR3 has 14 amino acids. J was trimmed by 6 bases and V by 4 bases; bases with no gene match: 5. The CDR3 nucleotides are TGTGCCAGCAGCTCAGAGACTAGCGGGGTCGAGCAGTACTTC. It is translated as CASSSETSGVEQYF.

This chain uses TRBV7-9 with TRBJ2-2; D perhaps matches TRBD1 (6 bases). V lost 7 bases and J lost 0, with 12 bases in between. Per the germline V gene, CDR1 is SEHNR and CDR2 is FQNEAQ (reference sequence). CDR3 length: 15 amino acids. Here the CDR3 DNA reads TGTGCCAGCACCGAGACAGGAACGAACACCGGGGAGCTGTTTTTT. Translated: CASTETGTNTGELFF.

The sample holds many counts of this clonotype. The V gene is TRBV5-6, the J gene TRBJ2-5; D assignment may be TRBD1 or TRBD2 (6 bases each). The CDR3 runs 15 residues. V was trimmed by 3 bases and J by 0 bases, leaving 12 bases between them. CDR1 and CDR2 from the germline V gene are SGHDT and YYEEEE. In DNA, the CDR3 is TGTGCCAGCAGCTCCACGGGGGCGTACCAAGAGACCCAGTACTTC. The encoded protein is CASSSTGAYQETQYF.

The CDR3 loop is CASSYTTDTQYF. CDR3 DNA sequence: TGCGCCAGCAGCTACACAACAGATACGCAGTATTTT. The rearrangement joins TRBV5-1 to TRBJ2-3; D is uncertain. Per germline, CDR1 SGHRS and CDR2 YFSETQ. The CDR3 has 12 residues. The V end was cut by 3 bases, the J end by 3 bases, with 5 bases between.

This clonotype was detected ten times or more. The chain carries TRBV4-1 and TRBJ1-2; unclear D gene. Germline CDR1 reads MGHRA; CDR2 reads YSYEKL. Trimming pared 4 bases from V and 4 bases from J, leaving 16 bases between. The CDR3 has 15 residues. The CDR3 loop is CASSPNEAGPYGYTF. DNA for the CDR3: TGCGCCAGCAGCCCAAACGAAGCAGGCCCCTATGGCTACACCTTC.

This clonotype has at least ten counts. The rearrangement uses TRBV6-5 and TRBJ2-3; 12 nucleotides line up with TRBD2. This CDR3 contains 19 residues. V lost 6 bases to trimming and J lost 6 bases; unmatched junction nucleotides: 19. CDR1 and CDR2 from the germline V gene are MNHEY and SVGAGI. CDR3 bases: TGTGCCAGCAGCCTTCGGACTAGCGGGGTTGGCATGGTCCTGGATACGCAGTATTTT. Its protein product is CASSLRTSGVGMVLDTQYF.

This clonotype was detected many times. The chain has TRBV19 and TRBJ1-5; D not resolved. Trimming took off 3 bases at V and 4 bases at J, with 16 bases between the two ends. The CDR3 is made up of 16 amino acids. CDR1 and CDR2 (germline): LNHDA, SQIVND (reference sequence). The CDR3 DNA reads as TGTGCCAGTAGTATGATAGGAGAGGGCGGTAATCAGCCCCAGCATTTT. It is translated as CASSMIGEGGNQPQHF.

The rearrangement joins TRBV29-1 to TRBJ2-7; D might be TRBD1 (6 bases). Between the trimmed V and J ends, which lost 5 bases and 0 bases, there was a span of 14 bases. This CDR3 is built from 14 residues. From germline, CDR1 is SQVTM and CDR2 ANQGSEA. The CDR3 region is CSVQKPGVSYEQYF. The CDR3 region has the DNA TGCAGCGTTCAAAAACCAGGGGTCTCCTACGAGCAGTACTTC.

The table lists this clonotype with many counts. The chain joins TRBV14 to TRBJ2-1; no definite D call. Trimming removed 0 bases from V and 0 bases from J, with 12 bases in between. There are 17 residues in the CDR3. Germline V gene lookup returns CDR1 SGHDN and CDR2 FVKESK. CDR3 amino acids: CASSQDVGRTSYNEQFF. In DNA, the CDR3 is TGTGCCAGCAGCCAAGATGTCGGCAGGACCTCCTACAATGAGCAGTTCTTC.

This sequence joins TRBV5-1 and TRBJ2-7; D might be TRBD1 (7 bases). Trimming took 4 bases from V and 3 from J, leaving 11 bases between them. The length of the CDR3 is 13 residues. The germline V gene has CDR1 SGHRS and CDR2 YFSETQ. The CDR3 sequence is CASSVQGGYEQYF. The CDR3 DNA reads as TGCGCCAGCAGCGTGCAGGGGGGCTACGAGCAGTACTTC.